The clone carrying this TCR beta chain appeared once. This record belongs to a study of blood T cell repertoires in COVID-19. TCRdb's copy holds only in-frame clones and misses some; the assay was immunoSEQ multiplex PCR. The data hold fewer than 300,000 clones, with roughly 85% observed a single time. Germline V gene lookup returns CDR1 LNHNV and CDR2 YYDKDF (reference sequence). The CDR3 loop spans 14 amino acids. The germline V and J ends were trimmed by 0 bases and 10 bases, with 15 bases remaining between them. The origin of this receptor is a woman under 40 who had recovered from COVID-19. Sequencing was performed on PBMCs or T cells enriched from blood (not recorded which). The chain has TRBV15 and TRBJ1-1, with D possibly matching TRBD1 (6 bases). The DNA for the CDR3 is TGTGCCACCAGCAGAGATTTTAAGGGACAACGAGCTTTCTTT. Its translation is CATSRDFKGQRAFF.